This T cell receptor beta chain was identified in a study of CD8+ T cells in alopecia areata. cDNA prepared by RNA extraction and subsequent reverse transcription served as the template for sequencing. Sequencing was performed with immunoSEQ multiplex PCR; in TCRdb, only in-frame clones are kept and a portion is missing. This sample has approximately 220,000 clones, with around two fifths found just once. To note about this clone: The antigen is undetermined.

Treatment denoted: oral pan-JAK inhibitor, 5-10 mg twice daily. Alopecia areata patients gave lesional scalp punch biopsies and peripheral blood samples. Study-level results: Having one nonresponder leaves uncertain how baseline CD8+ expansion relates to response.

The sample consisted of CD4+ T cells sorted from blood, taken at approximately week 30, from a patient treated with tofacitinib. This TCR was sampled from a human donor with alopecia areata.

The CDR3 DNA reads as TGTGCCTGGAGTGGACTAGCGGGAGTTATGCATGAGCAGTTCTTC. Protein product: CAWSGLAGVMHEQFF. The rearrangement joins TRBV30 to TRBJ2-1; 12 bases are a match to TRBD2. Trimming took 1 base from V and 8 from J; bases not matched to a gene: 6. The CDR3 is made up of 15 amino acids. Germline V CDR1 and CDR2: GTSNPN, SVGIG (reference sequence).